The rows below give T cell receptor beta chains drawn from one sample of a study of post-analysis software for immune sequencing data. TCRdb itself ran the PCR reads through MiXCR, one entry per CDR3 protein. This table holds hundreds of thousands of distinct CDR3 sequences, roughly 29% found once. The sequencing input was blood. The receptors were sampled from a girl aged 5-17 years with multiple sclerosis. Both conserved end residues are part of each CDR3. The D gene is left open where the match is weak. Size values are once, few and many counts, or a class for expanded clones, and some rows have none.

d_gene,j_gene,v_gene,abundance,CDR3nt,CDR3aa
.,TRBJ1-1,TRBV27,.,TGTGCCAGCAGTCTAGGGGCGAACATTGAAGCTTTCTTT,CASSLGANIEAFF
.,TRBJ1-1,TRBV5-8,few,TGTGCCAGCAGCCTAGCCTCAAACACTGAAGCTTTCTTT,CASSLASNTEAFF
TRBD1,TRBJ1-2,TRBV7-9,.,TGTGCCAGCAGCTTAACGATGACAGGGGGCCCGTATGGCTACACCTTC,CASSLTMTGGPYGYTF
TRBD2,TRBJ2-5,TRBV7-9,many,TGTGCCAGCAGGCCGACTAGCGGGGACTTTGGGACCCAGTACTTC,CASRPTSGDFGTQYF
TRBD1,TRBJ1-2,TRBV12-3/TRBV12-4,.,TGTGCCAGCAGTTTGAACAGGGGAGAGCGCTACACCTTC,CASSLNRGERYTF
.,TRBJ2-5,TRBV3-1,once,TGTGCCAGCAGCCCGGGTAAGGTGTCAAGAATTGGGGAGCAGTACTTC,CASSPGKVSRIGEQYF
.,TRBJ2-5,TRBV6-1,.,TGTGCCAGCAGTTGGACCAGCGGAGAGACCCAGTACTTC,CASSWTSGETQYF
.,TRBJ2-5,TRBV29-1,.,TGCAGCGTAGCCCGGAGGGAAGAGACCCAGTACTTC,CSVARREETQYF
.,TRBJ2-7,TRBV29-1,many,TGCAGCGTTCGAATGGGAATCCCTTACGAGCAGTACTTC,CSVRMGIPYEQYF
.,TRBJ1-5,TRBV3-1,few,TGTGCCAGCAGCCTTGGAGTGGCGGGTGAAGGTCAGCCCCAGCATTTT,CASSLGVAGEGQPQHF
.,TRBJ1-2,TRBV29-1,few,TGCAGCGTTGGGAGGAATACGAACTATGGCTACACCTTC,CSVGRNTNYGYTF
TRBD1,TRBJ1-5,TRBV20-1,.,TGCAGTGTTGACCCAGGGGGTAGCAATCAGCCCCAGCATTTT,CSVDPGGSNQPQHF
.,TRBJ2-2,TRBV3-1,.,TGTGCCAGCAAGAATGGCGCGAACACCGGGGAGCTGTTTTTT,CASKNGANTGELFF
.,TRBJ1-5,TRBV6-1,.,TGTGCCAGCAGTGACCCCGGGGTTCAGCCCCAGCATTTT,CASSDPGVQPQHF
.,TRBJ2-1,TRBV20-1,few,TGCAGTGCTAGTGTCCGCGTCTCCTACAATGAGCAGTTCTTC,CSASVRVSYNEQFF
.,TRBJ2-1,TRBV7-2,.,TGTGCCAGCAGCTTAGATTGGGGGGCAAATGAGCAGTTCTTC,CASSLDWGANEQFF
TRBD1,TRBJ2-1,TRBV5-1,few,TGCGCCAGCAGGCCTACAGGGGCCAAGTACAATGAGCAGTTCTTC,CASRPTGAKYNEQFF
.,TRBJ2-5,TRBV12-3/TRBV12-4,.,TGTGCCAGCAGGGTCGGCAGGGCCCATCAAGAGACCCAGTACTTC,CASRVGRAHQETQYF
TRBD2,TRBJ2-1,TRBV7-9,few,TGTGCCAGCAGTTCCGGGACTAGCGGGAGGGCCTACAATGAGCAGTTCTTC,CASSSGTSGRAYNEQFF
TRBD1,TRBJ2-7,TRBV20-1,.,TGCAGTCCCATTCCGGGACAGGGCTGCTACGAGCAGTACTTC,CSPIPGQGCYEQYF
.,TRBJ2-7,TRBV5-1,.,TGCGCCAGCCAATCGGGATACGAGCAGTACTTC,CASQSGYEQYF
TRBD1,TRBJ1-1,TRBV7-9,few,TGTGCCAGCAGCCCCTCCAGGGGGCAGGACACTGAAGCTTTCTTT,CASSPSRGQDTEAFF
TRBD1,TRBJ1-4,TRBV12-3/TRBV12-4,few,TGTGCCAGCAGTTGGACAGGGGCAACTAATGAAAAACTGTTTTTT,CASSWTGATNEKLFF
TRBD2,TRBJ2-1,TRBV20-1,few,TGCAGTGCTAGAGATTTCGGGGGGTTACTGTTCTTC,CSARDFGGLLFF
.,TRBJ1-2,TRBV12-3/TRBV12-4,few,TGTGCCAGCAGTTTATCAGCTAATGGCTACACCTTC,CASSLSANGYTF
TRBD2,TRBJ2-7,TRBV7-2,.,TGTGCCAGCAGCTTAACATCGGGACTAGCTTCCTACGAGCAGTACTTC,CASSLTSGLASYEQYF
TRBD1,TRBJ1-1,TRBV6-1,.,TGTGCCAGCAGCCGCCGTGGGACAGGGCTCAGGGCGGGTCGTGACACTGAAGCTTTCTTT,CASSRRGTGLRAGRDTEAFF
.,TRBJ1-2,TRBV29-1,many,TGCAGCGTTGGAGGGGACCGGTATGGCTACACCTTC,CSVGGDRYGYTF
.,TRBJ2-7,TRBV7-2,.,TGTGCCAGCAGGGAAACCGGCACCGGTCGCGAGCAGTACTTC,CASRETGTGREQYF
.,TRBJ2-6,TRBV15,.,TGTGCCACCAGCAGAGATTTCGCCGGGGCCAACGTCCTGACTTTC,CATSRDFAGANVLTF
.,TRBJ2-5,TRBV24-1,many,TGTGCCACCAGTAGGACCGCGGATGTGGAGACCCAGTACTTC,CATSRTADVETQYF
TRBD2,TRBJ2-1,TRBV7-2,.,TGTGCCAGCAGCCGCCGTGCACTAGCGGGGGCCCTCCCTTACAATGAGCAGTTCTTC,CASSRRALAGALPYNEQFF
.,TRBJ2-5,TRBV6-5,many,TGTGCCAGCAGTCCCTCCACGGGAGAGACCCAGTACTTC,CASSPSTGETQYF
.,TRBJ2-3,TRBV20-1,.,TGCAGTGCTAACCCCAGGGGTGATACGCAGTATTTT,CSANPRGDTQYF
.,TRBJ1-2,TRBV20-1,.,TGCAGTGCCGCTGTTGCCGTCCAAGATGGCTACACCTTC,CSAAVAVQDGYTF
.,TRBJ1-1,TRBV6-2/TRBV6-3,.,TGTGCCAGCAGTCGCGACCGGGGGGCTGCCACTGAAGCTTTCTTT,CASSRDRGAATEAFF
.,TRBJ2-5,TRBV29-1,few,TGCAGCGTTGGACTTCGGCTACAAGAGACCCAGTACTTC,CSVGLRLQETQYF
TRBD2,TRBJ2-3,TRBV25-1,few,TGTGCCAGCAGTGGGCTTCTAGCGGCAAGCACAGATACGCAGTATTTT,CASSGLLAASTDTQYF
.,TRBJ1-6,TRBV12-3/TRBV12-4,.,TGTGCCAGCAGTCGGGGCAGGGCGGATTCACCCCTCCACTTT,CASSRGRADSPLHF
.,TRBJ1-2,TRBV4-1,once,TGCGCCAGCAGCCAAGAGAGGGCAGACTTTTCCTATGGCTACACCTTC,CASSQERADFSYGYTF
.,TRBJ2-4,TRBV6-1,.,TGTGCCAGCAGTAACGGAATGTACTTC,CASSNGMYF
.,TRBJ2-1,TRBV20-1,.,TGCAGTGCTGACCCCTACTACCGGGACCGTAGTTACAATGAGCAGTTCTTC,CSADPYYRDRSYNEQFF
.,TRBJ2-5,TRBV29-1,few,TGCAGCGTCGCCTGGACGGGGGAGACCCAGTACTTC,CSVAWTGETQYF